Listed below are T cell receptor beta chains from one sample, sequenced in a study of T cells in localized non-small cell lung cancer. Repertoires were generated with immunoSEQ multiplex PCR, while TCRdb's copy carries only in-frame clones and drops some. The table lists tens of thousands of clones, approximately 90% of them singletons. Material: peripheral blood, obtained before any cancer treatment. Receptors originate from a male donor at least 60 years old with stage III squamous cell lung carcinoma. CDR3s include the opening cysteine and the closing phenylalanine or tryptophan. Fields, in order: V gene, J gene, CDR3 protein.

TRBV19,TRBJ1-2,CASSIRDIQGGYTF
TRBV7-3,TRBJ1-1,CASSLTGRNTEAFF
TRBV18,TRBJ2-7,CASSPSRTGKYEQYF
TRBV1,TRBJ2-5,CTSSLAGCQETQYF
TRBV14,TRBJ1-6,CASSQEHLYSPLHF
TRBV4-1,TRBJ1-2,CASSQETGNYGYTF
TRBV6-5,TRBJ1-1,CASSRGETEVSEAFF
TRBV6-5,TRBJ2-7,CASSSPRQGSYEQYF
TRBV19,TRBJ2-2,CATTWTVHPGELFF
TRBV2,TRBJ1-3,CASSPPDRVRGNTIYF
TRBV4-1,TRBJ1-2,CASSQEGGRGYTF
TRBV6-5,TRBJ2-7,CASSSTGHTYEQYF
TRBV7-6,TRBJ2-1,CASSQRTSGNNEQFF
TRBV4-1,TRBJ1-2,CASSRTATGGNYGYTF
TRBV6-5,TRBJ1-1,CASSFSSGTEAFF
TRBV5-1,TRBJ2-1,CASSSTGTSYNEQFF
TRBV9,TRBJ2-7,CASSVRDRDSYEQYF
TRBV19,TRBJ2-1,CASSISRSSYNEQFF
TRBV4-2,TRBJ2-3,CASSERAGTDTQYF
TRBV6-5,TRBJ2-2,CASSYSNTGELFF
TRBV7-2,TRBJ2-5,CASSLSGGLFKETQYF
TRBV9,TRBJ1-1,CASSVNGAGNTEAFF
TRBV5-6,TRBJ2-1,CASSLWLATTTRYNEQFF
TRBV7-9,TRBJ1-4,CASSEGTATNEKLFF
TRBV9,TRBJ2-4,CASSQTMGQGPSPSIQYF
TRBV6-6,TRBJ2-2,CASSYIRPNTGELFF
TRBV30,TRBJ1-1,CAWSTIAGNTEAFF
TRBV23-1,TRBJ2-6,CASSQSNRRPEGANVLTF
TRBV7-8,TRBJ2-7,CATVWRGKGYEQYF
TRBV18,TRBJ1-2,CASSGTGGDYGYTF
TRBV7-9,TRBJ1-6,CASSQTTVNSPLHF
TRBV25-1,TRBJ1-3,CASGGRGPSGNTIYF
TRBV6-4,TRBJ2-3,CASSASSFADTQYF